The 3 T cell receptor beta chains listed next were all sequenced from one sample in a study of T cells expressing NK-cell markers. TCRdb re-called the 5' RACE reads and catalogs CDR3 proteins one per entry, DNA excluded. The sample is made up of roughly 170,000 distinct CDR3 sequences, and the top ten hold around a sixth of it. The specimen was blood T cells: a sorted CD56 or NKG2C T cell subset, CD4+ or CD8+ T cells, or bulk PBMC T cells (not recorded which). These receptors were taken from a woman between 18 and 70 years old in good health.

The chain combines TRBV7-2 with TRBJ2-5; TCRdb proposes TRBD1, but this gene call is untestable without DNA. The germline V gene has CDR1 SGHTA and CDR2 FQGNSA. The CDR3 is 16 residues long. CDR3 sequence reads: CASSSRRLPTGETQYF.

The chain recombines TRBV2 with TRBJ2-7; the D gene TCRdb calls, TRBD1, cannot be checked with no DNA. The CDR3 runs to 15 residues. Germline-derived CDR1 and CDR2 are SNHLY and FYNNEI. CDR3: CASSVTGGLVGEQYF.

This CDR3 reads CASSARDFSKGYYGYTF. The chain employs TRBV28 and TRBJ1-2. CDR1 and CDR2 (germline): MDHEN, SYDVKM. The CDR3 consists of 17 residues.